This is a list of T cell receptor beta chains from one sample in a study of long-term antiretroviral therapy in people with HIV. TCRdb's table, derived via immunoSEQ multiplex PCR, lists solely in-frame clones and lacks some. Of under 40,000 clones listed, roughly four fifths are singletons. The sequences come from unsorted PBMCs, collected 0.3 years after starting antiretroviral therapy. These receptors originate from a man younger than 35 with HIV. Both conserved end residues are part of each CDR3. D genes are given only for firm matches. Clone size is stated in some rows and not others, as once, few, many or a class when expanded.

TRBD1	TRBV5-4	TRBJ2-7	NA	CASSPTGTASYEQYF	TGTGCCAGCAGCCCGACCGGGACAGCTTCCTACGAGCAGTACTTC
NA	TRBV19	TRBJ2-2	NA	CASSSRQGWSGELFF	TGTGCCAGTAGTTCACGGCAGGGATGGTCCGGGGAGCTGTTTTTT
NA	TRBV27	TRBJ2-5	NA	CASTSNGQTQYF	TGTGCCAGCACATCAAACGGGCAGACCCAGTACTTC
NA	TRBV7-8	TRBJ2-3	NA	CASKYRLYSTDTQYF	TGTGCCAGCAAGTATCGTCTTTATAGCACAGATACGCAGTATTTT
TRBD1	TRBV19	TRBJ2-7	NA	CASSISPGQAGEQYF	TGTGCCAGTAGTATTTCCCCGGGACAGGCCGGCGAGCAGTACTTC
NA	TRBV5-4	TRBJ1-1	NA	CASSQGKWDTEAFF	TGTGCCAGCAGTCAGGGAAAGTGGGACACTGAAGCTTTCTTT
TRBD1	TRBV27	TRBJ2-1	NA	CASSFPTGENYNEQFF	TGTGCCAGCAGTTTCCCTACAGGGGAAAACTACAATGAGCAGTTCTTC
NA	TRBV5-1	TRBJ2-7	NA	CASSPPIGQSSYEQYF	TGCGCCAGCAGCCCCCCTATAGGACAGAGCTCCTACGAGCAGTACTTC
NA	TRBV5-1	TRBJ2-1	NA	CASSLALVGGQQEEQFF	TGCGCCAGCAGCTTGGCCCTTGTGGGGGGGCAACAGGAGGAGCAGTTCTTC
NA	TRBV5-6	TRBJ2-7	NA	CASSSSGYEQYF	TGTGCCAGCAGCTCATCAGGCTACGAGCAGTACTTC
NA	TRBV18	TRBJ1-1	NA	CASSPRLQEINTEAFF	TGTGCCAGCTCACCACGGCTCCAGGAGATAAACACTGAAGCTTTCTTT
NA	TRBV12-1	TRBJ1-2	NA	CASSFRRSYGYTF	TGTGCCAGCAGCTTTCGGCGAAGCTATGGCTACACCTTC
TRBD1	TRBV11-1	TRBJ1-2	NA	CASSLNMGTGETF	TGTGCCAGCAGCTTAAATATGGGGACAGGGGAGACCTTC
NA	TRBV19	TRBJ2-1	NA	CASSIQPYNEQFF	TGTGCCAGTAGTATTCAGCCATACAATGAGCAGTTCTTC
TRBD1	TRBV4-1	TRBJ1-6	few	CASSHGKPGTENSPLHF	TGCGCCAGCAGCCACGGGAAGCCCGGGACAGAGAATTCACCCCTCCACTTT
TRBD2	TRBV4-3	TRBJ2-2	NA	CASSPHLTSGRAPTGELFF	TGCGCCAGCAGCCCTCACTTGACTAGCGGGAGGGCCCCTACCGGGGAGCTGTTTTTT
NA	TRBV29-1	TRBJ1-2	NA	CSVSGADGYTF	TGCAGCGTTTCCGGGGCCGATGGCTACACCTTC
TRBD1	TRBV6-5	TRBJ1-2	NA	CASSSDRAPYGYTF	TGTGCCAGCAGCTCCGACAGGGCCCCTTATGGCTACACCTTC
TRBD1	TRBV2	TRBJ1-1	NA	CARQGEGLGTEAFF	TGTGCCAGGCAGGGGGAGGGATTGGGCACTGAAGCTTTCTTT
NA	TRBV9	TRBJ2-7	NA	CASSVVEGAYEQYF	TGTGCCAGCAGCGTAGTGGAAGGAGCCTACGAGCAGTACTTC
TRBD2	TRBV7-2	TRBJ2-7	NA	CASIELAGGPYEQYF	TGTGCCAGCATCGAATTAGCGGGGGGGCCCTACGAGCAGTACTTC
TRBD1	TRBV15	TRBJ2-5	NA	CATSRDHDRAQETQYF	TGTGCCACCAGCAGAGACCACGACAGGGCGCAAGAGACCCAGTACTTC
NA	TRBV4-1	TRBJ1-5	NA	CASSQLPTLPPQHF	TGCGCCAGCAGCCAACTACCGACCCTCCCGCCCCAGCATTTT
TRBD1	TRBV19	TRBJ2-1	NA	CASSISLFGTGPINEQFF	TGTGCCAGTAGTATTAGTTTGTTCGGGACAGGACCCATCAATGAGCAGTTCTTC
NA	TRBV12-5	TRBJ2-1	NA	CASGLVQGHNNEQFF	TGTGCTAGTGGTTTGGTACAGGGCCACAACAATGAGCAGTTCTTC
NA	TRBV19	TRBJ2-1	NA	CASSIVNRPTSFYNEQFF	TGTGCCAGTAGTATAGTCAATCGGCCGACCTCCTTCTACAATGAGCAGTTCTTC
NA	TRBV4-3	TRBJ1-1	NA	CASRPNVNGNTEAFF	TGCGCCAGCAGGCCAAATGTAAATGGGAACACTGAAGCTTTCTTT
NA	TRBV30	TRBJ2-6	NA	CAWTAGFGANVLTF	TGTGCCTGGACGGCTGGGTTCGGGGCCAACGTCCTGACTTTC
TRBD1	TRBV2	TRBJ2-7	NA	CASSWDSSYEQYF	TGTGCCAGCAGTTGGGACAGTTCCTACGAGCAGTACTTC